These T cell receptor beta chains were read from a single sample in a study of T cell responses to AZD1222 COVID-19 vaccine. The protocol was immunoSEQ multiplex PCR, while the TCRdb copy is restricted to in-frame clones and leaves out a portion. The repertoire holds just under 90,000 clones, with roughly 90% as singletons. The sample here was peripheral blood, taken 28 days after the second AZD1222 dose. The receptors were gathered from an adult who received the AZD1222 COVID-19 vaccine. Both conserved end residues are part of each CDR3.

j_call v_call cdr3_aa
TRBJ1-2 TRBV18 CASSGGENYGYTF
TRBJ2-7 TRBV5-4 CASSLGQGIEQYF
TRBJ2-1 TRBV15 CATSRDPAYNEQFF
TRBJ1-1 TRBV7-3 CASSWMGGMNTEAFF
TRBJ2-2 TRBV28 CASSLKRGDSHTGELFF
TRBJ2-1 TRBV3-1/TRBV3-2 CASSLSRSSYNEQFF
TRBJ2-1 TRBV10-3 CAISGPKTGPWVGEQFF
TRBJ1-1 TRBV30 CAWSFRSLAFF
TRBJ1-6 TRBV12-5 CASGLVRDSPLHF
TRBJ1-1 TRBV5-1 CASSLDGEAFF
TRBJ1-1 TRBV10-3 CAISESAGGGGTEAFF
TRBJ1-2 TRBV6-5 CASSYPTESYTF
TRBJ1-2 TRBV7-2 CASSLLVTNYGYTF
TRBJ2-1 TRBV4-1 CASGLAGSSSYNEQFF
TRBJ1-4 TRBV27 CASTPFQHNEKLFF
TRBJ1-1 TRBV9 CASSYNWGGTEAFF
TRBJ1-1 TRBV10-2 CASSPTRGTEAFF
TRBJ2-5 TRBV7-2 CASSLAQLAGGSTTQYF
TRBJ1-4 TRBV7-6 CASSHPGWGTNEKLFF
TRBJ1-5 TRBV13 CASSFGQGRGQPQHF
TRBJ2-3 TRBV7-2 CASSFTLAGGWATDTQYF
TRBJ1-4 TRBV7-2 CASSLRGGRFEKLFF
TRBJ1-2 TRBV5-4 CASSLEGARGYGYTF
TRBJ2-1 TRBV7-8 CASSLGSGGAIYNEQFF
TRBJ1-1 TRBV27 CASSLLRGYTEAFF
TRBJ1-1 TRBV5-1 CASSHASTNTEAFF
TRBJ2-2 TRBV30 CAWRRGTSGVSANTGELFF
TRBJ1-1 TRBV7-9 CASSPGLGEAFF
TRBJ1-1 TRBV10-3 CAITLSGGTEAFF
TRBJ2-7 TRBV11-3 CASSSGTFYEQYF
TRBJ1-2 TRBV28 CASSSLGSSYTF
TRBJ1-1 TRBV3-1/TRBV3-2 CASSQEEGMQAFF
TRBJ2-5 TRBV7-6 CASSLLTSGDQETQYF
TRBJ1-5 TRBV6-6 CASSYSSAPNQPQHF